These T cell receptor beta chains were read from a single sample in a study of shared clonotypes between healthy human individuals. Clones were read by immunoSEQ multiplex PCR, and TCRdb kept only the in-frame ones, dropping some. The sample includes about 2,200,000 clones, about 92% of them seen just once. The material sequenced was naive CD8+ T cells from PBMCs. Receptors were obtained from a young man in good health. Some clones in this sample may be carry-over from other donors' samples. The CDR3 runs from the conserved cysteine through the conserved F or W.

V	J	CDR3
TRBV28	TRBJ1-5	CASIPGQNGNQPQHF
TRBV7-9	TRBJ2-1	CASRLYQENEQFF
TRBV2	TRBJ1-2	CAKGIWAGQYGYTF
TRBV4-1	TRBJ2-2	CASSQVRVRLATPGELFF
TRBV14	TRBJ2-7	CASSQGRTSGYEQYF
TRBV29-1	TRBJ2-7	CSIMTNAYEQYF
TRBV7-8	TRBJ2-1	CASSLAQASGSLYNEQFF
TRBV12-5	TRBJ2-2	CASGSGTGAGELFF
TRBV28	TRBJ2-2	CASVDPSTGELFF
TRBV19	TRBJ2-7	CASSIAGYSYEQYF
TRBV19	TRBJ1-1	CASRDRRFYTEAFF
TRBV7-9	TRBJ2-7	CASSLGGGDEQYF
TRBV28	TRBJ2-7	CASNLAGSSYEQYF
TRBV9	TRBJ2-1	CASSVAGGRAANEQFF
TRBV28	TRBJ2-1	CASSPGYNEQFF
TRBV11-2	TRBJ2-1	CASSPMPGNEQFF
TRBV14	TRBJ2-7	CASSPRLDSYEQYF
TRBV6-1	TRBJ1-2	CASSDSRASNYGYTF
TRBV9	TRBJ2-1	CASSPPSYEQFF
TRBV12-1	TRBJ2-7	CASSDGRGTSDSYEQYF
TRBV2	TRBJ2-3	CASSEATSDSTDTQYF
TRBV4-2	TRBJ2-1	CASSQDQGDRLDEQFF
TRBV5-1	TRBJ2-2	CASSLDGGELFF
TRBV27	TRBJ1-5	CASSPMAASNQPQHF
TRBV28	TRBJ2-7	CASSASNSGGEQYF
TRBV5-1	TRBJ2-7	CASSLRSGREQYF
TRBV27	TRBJ1-1	CASSPDSAYTEAFF
TRBV27	TRBJ2-3	CASSSYLLAGTDTQYF
TRBV2	TRBJ2-1	CASSEISPGGGPLGELHNEQFF